This paragraph covers one T cell receptor (beta chain) sequence. Its antigen is as yet unknown. This specimen belongs to a study of cytomegalovirus exposure and HLA in healthy donors. General study findings and limits: Using the classifier, cytomegalovirus status was reportedly diagnosed with high specificity and sensitivity.

Primers for the PCR totalled 60 Vbeta and 13 Jbeta. Assay: immunoSEQ multiplex PCR; the TCRdb copy retains only in-frame clones and omits some. The sample shows 150,000 to 200,000 clones, 82% of them seen only once. Looked up from germline, CDR1 is MDHEN and CDR2 is SYDVKM. The CDR3 length is 13 residues. Trimming removed 3 bases from V and 5 bases from J, with 10 bases in between. V and J are TRBV28 and TRBJ1-2; tentative D call: TRBD1 (5 bases). Material for sequencing was PBMCs. The sequence was collected from a man in his forties in good health and CMV-seronegative. The CDR3 nucleotides are TGTGCCAGCAGTTTTCCAGGGCTTTATGGCTACACCTTC. This translates into CASSFPGLYGYTF.